This TCR beta chain was identified during a study of Graves' ophthalmopathy and Graves' hyperthyroidism (dated by TCRdb to the late 2010s). Background for the entire study: Peripheral blood samples were taken at the time of initial diagnosis, before any treatment was given. To tell Graves' ophthalmopathy apart from Graves' hyperthyroidism, and to predict which patients would progress to ophthalmopathy, the study relied on TCR beta repertoire signatures. In total, 135 blood samples were TCR-sequenced: around 42 ophthalmopathy, 75 hyperthyroidism and some 17 hyperthyroidism-to-ophthalmopathy patients. To explore V-J signatures that separate ophthalmopathy from hyperthyroidism, a discovery set of around 97 patients was enrolled, consisting of more than 40 with ophthalmopathy and around 57 with stable hyperthyroidism. For independent validation, a separate cohort was made up of around 19 hyperthyroidism patients plus 17 patients who later progressed from hyperthyroidism to ophthalmopathy. In over 5 hyperthyroidism patients, the T-cell repertoire of thyroid tissue was compared with the T-cell repertoire of blood. Once sampling was done, hyperthyroidism patients were given methimazole at a starting dose of 30 mg daily, while ophthalmopathy patients were given high-dose intravenous methylprednisolone. The approximately 90 discovery patients were randomly split 7:3 into training and test sets. Here is what the overall study found, with its caveats: In validation, the model predicted ophthalmopathy progression with 70.59% sensitivity and about 77% specificity; approximately 12 predicted patients were CT-confirmed with GO in a median of 6.5 months. Most expanded thyroid clonotypes with frequency above 0.001 were also detected in blood, suggesting blood repertoires may reflect the thyroid immune response. Sample size was not statistically predetermined, and group allocation was not concealed from the investigators. In cross-validation, the 13-signature model distinguished ophthalmopathy from stable hyperthyroidism with around 90% sensitivity and around 81% specificity, while in the test set the corresponding values were 80% and 75%.

In the case of this clonotype: Its cognate antigen has yet to be identified. This sequence may be a read error, since a much larger clone differs from it by one base.

From the germline V gene, CDR1 is SGHRS and CDR2 is YFSETQ. V loses 4 bases at its end and J loses 1 base; junction bases beyond the gene matches: 8. CDR3 length: 15 amino acids, cysteine to phenylalanine. Of the read, only the CDR3 DNA is kept; its 45 bases are in frame from base 1. Hyperthyroidism was considered stable if no progression to ophthalmopathy occurred within 18 months of follow-up. Hyperthyroidism patients were newly diagnosed, with disease duration under 2 months, and aged 18 to 65 years. Patients were excluded if they had other autoimmune diseases, uncontrolled infections, pregnancy or lactation. Clinical symptoms, serum thyroxine, TRAb, thyroid ultrasound and orbital computed tomography formed the basis of the diagnosis. PBMCs were isolated from more than 9 ml of fresh peripheral blood by Ficoll-Paque density gradient centrifugation. Total RNA was extracted with Trizol reagent and quality-checked on an Agilent 2100 Bioanalyzer.

TCR beta CDR3 regions were amplified from RNA transcripts for repertoire sequencing. A first-round RT-PCR used HTBI primers with the Qiagen OneStep RT-PCR kit, followed by a second-round multiplex PCR, size selection and purification. Libraries were sequenced paired-end with 100 bp reads on an Illumina HiSeq2000. The study's processing was this. Reads were processed with SOAPnuke, discarding reads with adapters, uncalled bases, mean Phred below 15, or no exact constant-primer or identifier match. COPE v1.2.5 was used to merge the high-quality paired reads. Unique nucleotide sequences were defined as clonotypes and aligned to IMGT TRB V, D and J references using MiTCR v1.1. The analysis was limited to V-J combinations with a frequency above 0.0001, which together covered around 99% of the repertoires. A TCR clonal expansion and chaos score per V-J combination was defined as the ratio of F50 clonal expansion to chaos observed in the TCRdist matrix. Welch's t-statistics and random forest were used to reduce the features to 10 to 15 V-J combinations, which were then used as input to a naive Bayes classifier. Thyroid-blood repertoire similarity was quantified with the Morisita-Horn index. TCRdb trimmed the raw reads at Q25, called clones with MiXCR and kept productive beta chains. Duplicate CDR3 protein sequences are folded into a single record with the most common DNA and genes. The V and J calls were determined by TCRdb, not by the authors. In all, the sample holds just over 400,000 distinct CDR3 sequences, and over 20% of those were seen once. The ten largest account for approximately 3.2% of the sample.

This receptor was identified in a woman aged 18-30 years with stable Graves' hyperthyroidism. Donor details come from another sample of the same person, matched by shared clones. Sequenced sample: peripheral blood. This receptor chain uses TRBV5-1 and TRBJ2-7; the junction holds 7 bases that match TRBD1. This receptor carries the CDR3 CASSLPGQRSYEQYF. The sequenced DNA is TGCGCCAGCAGCCTACCGGGACAGCGGTCCTACGAGCAGTACTTC.